One and the same sample provided the 25 T cell receptor beta chains below, sequenced in a study of Tregs in tolerant kidney transplant recipients. Mixed chimerism was transient after nonmyeloablative marrow transplants from related graft donors. Method: immunoSEQ multiplex PCR; TCRdb's copy keeps in-frame clones and lacks some. The table includes tens of thousands of clones, about 90% detected once. This material consisted of CD8+ T cells from blood (PBMCs), taken 24 months after the transplant. The receptors were sampled from a human patient who received a combined kidney and bone marrow transplant. Some of the T cells might come from the graft donor.

This chain links TRBV9 with TRBJ2-3, with no clear D. Trimming removed 4 bases from V and 2 bases from J, with 11 bases in between. Germline CDR1 reads SGDLS; CDR2 reads YYNGEE. There are 14 residues in the CDR3. For the CDR3, the DNA is TGTGCCAGCAGCCCCCCCTCCCTCACAGATACGCAGTATTTT. This sequence encodes CASSPPSLTDTQYF.

The chain joins TRBV27 to TRBJ2-1; 11 positions agree with TRBD2. The CDR3 has 16 amino acids. In germline, CDR1 is MNHEY, CDR2 SMNVEV (reference sequence). With V trimmed by 3 bases and J by 9 bases, 10 bases remained unmatched. The CDR3 loop is CASSFLAGGPIVEQFF. As DNA, the CDR3 is TGTGCCAGCAGTTTTTTAGCGGGGGGGCCGATTGTTGAGCAGTTCTTC.

This chain uses TRBV6-4 with TRBJ2-6; 9 bases line up with TRBD1. V lost 4 bases and J lost 1; bases outside the gene matches: 8. Per the germline V gene, CDR1 is MRHNA and CDR2 is SNTAGT. This CDR3 is 18 amino acids long. CDR3 sequence: CASSAMGQGSSGANVLTF. As DNA, the CDR3 is TGTGCCAGCAGTGCTATGGGACAGGGAAGTTCTGGGGCCAACGTCCTGACTTTC.

The V gene is TRBV7-2, the J gene TRBJ1-2; D gene uncertain. V was clipped by 6 bases and J by 8 bases, with 13 bases between them. Germline V lookup: CDR1 SGHTA, CDR2 FQGNSA. The CDR3 totals 12 residues. CDR3 amino acids: CASREGGLGYTF. CDR3 bases: TGTGCCAGCAGAGAGGGCGGTCTGGGCTACACCTTC. The full variable domain, rest sourced from reference TRBV7-2 and TRBJ1-2, is GAGVSQSPSNKVTEKGKDVELRCDPISGHTALYWYRQSLGQGLEFLIYFQGNSAPDKSGLPSDRFSAERTGGSVSTLTIQRTQQEDSAVYLCASREGGLGYTFGSGTRLTVV.

The chain has TRBV28 and TRBJ1-5; the match to TRBD1 covers 7 bases. The V gene's germline CDR1 is MDHEN and CDR2 SYDVKM. The CDR3 runs 15 residues. Losses at the gene ends were 6 bases for V and 0 bases for J; bases not matched to a gene: 5. The CDR3: CASSPGQISNQPQHF. CDR3 DNA: TGTGCCAGCAGCCCGGGACAGATTAGCAATCAGCCCCAGCATTTT. Full variable domain (outside the CDR3, taken from reference TRBV28 and TRBJ1-5): DVKVTQSSRYLVKRTGEKVFLECVQDMDHENMFWYRQDPGLGLRLIYFSYDVKMKEKGDIPEGYSVSREKKERFSLILESASTNQTSMYLCASSPGQISNQPQHFGDGTRLSIL.

The chain has TRBV27 and TRBJ2-7, with 12 bases fitting TRBD1. CDR3 size: 15 residues. J gave up 5 bases and V 3 bases, and 5 bases lay outside the gene matches. Germline assignment: CDR1 MNHEY and CDR2 SMNVEV (reference sequence). The CDR3 reads CASSFLGQGAHEQYF. The CDR3, as DNA: TGTGCCAGCAGTTTCTTGGGACAGGGGGCCCACGAGCAGTACTTC.

This clone was observed once. CDR3 sequence reads: CASSSPLAGPYNEQFF. The CDR3 DNA follows: TGTGCCAGCAGCTCACCCCTAGCGGGGCCATACAATGAGCAGTTCTTC. The gene calls are TRBV7-2 and TRBJ2-1, with TRBD2 matching over 9 bases. This CDR3 comprises 16 residues. Unmatched junction bases numbered 8, after V lost 4 bases and J lost 4 bases. CDR1 is SGHTA and CDR2 is FQGNSA in the germline V gene.

The chain is built from TRBV9 and TRBJ2-1, with D possibly TRBD1 on 7 matching bases. Germline lookup yields CDR1 SGDLS and CDR2 YYNGEE. This CDR3 has 15 residues. Trimming removed 0 bases at V and 6 bases at J, with 13 bases between. CDR3 coding DNA: TGTGCCAGCAGCGTAGGGCCAGGGGGGATCAATGAGCAGTTCTTC. Encoded protein: CASSVGPGGINEQFF.

The V and J genes are TRBV4-1 and TRBJ1-1, with a weak D call TRBD1 (6 bases). The CDR3 runs to 15 residues. V lost 0 bases and J lost 4, with 12 bases in between. The germline CDR1 and CDR2 sequences are MGHRA and YSYEKL. CDR3 bases: TGCGCCAGCAGCCAAGACCCAGGGGAGATCACTGAAGCTTTCTTT. Its translation: CASSQDPGEITEAFF.

The J gene is TRBJ2-7, the V gene TRBV12-5, with D unresolved. CDR1 LGHNT and CDR2 FRNRAP come from the germline V gene. This CDR3 is 13 amino acids long. The V end was cut by 7 bases, the J end by 3 bases, with 13 bases between. DNA for the CDR3: TGTGCTAGTGCTCTATACGGTTTCTACGAGCAGTACTTC. Translated: CASALYGFYEQYF.

V and J are TRBV4-1 and TRBJ1-5; no definite D call. The CDR3 runs 16 residues. Germline CDR1 and CDR2: MGHRA and YSYEKL. V gave up 2 bases and J gave up 5 bases, with 16 bases separating them. The CDR3 protein is CASSQFPGASDQPQHF. Here the CDR3 DNA reads TGCGCCAGCAGCCAATTCCCGGGAGCAAGCGATCAGCCCCAGCATTTT.

This sequence joins TRBV19 and TRBJ2-7, with 10 bases aligning to TRBD2. This CDR3 is 15 amino acids long. V lost 7 bases, J lost 7 bases, and 13 bases stayed unmatched. The germline gives CDR1 LNHDA, CDR2 SQIVND (reference sequence). The CDR3 loop reads CASTMVLAGVGEQYF. In DNA, the CDR3 is TGTGCCAGTACGATGGTTCTAGCGGGAGTAGGTGAGCAGTACTTC.

The chain joins TRBV4-3 to TRBJ2-7, with D maybe TRBD2 (5 bases). The germline gives CDR1 LGHNA, CDR2 YSLEER. The CDR3 loop spans 15 amino acids. The germline V and J ends were trimmed by 1 base and 0 bases, with 10 bases remaining between them. This chain's CDR3 is CASSQGLLSSYEQYF. The CDR3 DNA reads as TGCGCCAGCAGCCAAGGACTATTGAGCTCCTACGAGCAGTACTTC.

The genes are TRBV6-5 and TRBJ2-7; TRBD2 matches at 7 bases. The CDR3 runs 12 residues. Germline lookup yields CDR1 MNHEY and CDR2 SVGAGI. Losses at the gene ends were 8 bases for V and 1 base for J; bases not matched to a gene: 2. The CDR3 region has the DNA TGTGCCAGCCGTAGCGGGTCCTACGAGCAGTACTTC. Translating it yields CASRSGSYEQYF.

The V and J genes are TRBV4-3 and TRBJ2-1, with D possibly TRBD1 on 6 matching bases. CDR1 LGHNA and CDR2 YSLEER come from the germline V gene. The CDR3 runs 14 residues. Trimming took 0 bases from V and 6 from J, leaving 9 bases between them. As DNA, the CDR3 is TGCGCCAGCAGCCAAGATGGGACAACCAATGAGCAGTTCTTC. It codes for CASSQDGTTNEQFF.

V is TRBV10-3 and J is TRBJ2-1, with TRBD2 matching over 10 bases. The V segment lost 6 bases and the J segment 12 bases; nucleotides outside the gene matches: 14. In germline, CDR1 is ENHRY, CDR2 SYGVKD. The CDR3 contains 15 residues. Here the CDR3 DNA reads TGTGCCATCAGCCCCACTAGCGGGGCCGGCCATGGGCAGTTCTTC. Encoded protein: CAISPTSGAGHGQFF.

The chain joins TRBV9 to TRBJ2-2, with a possible D match to TRBD1 (6 bases). The CDR3 runs 16 residues. With 2 bases removed from V and 4 bases from J, the gap between germline ends came to 15 bases. The germline gives CDR1 SGDLS, CDR2 YYNGEE. Here the CDR3 DNA reads TGTGCCAGCAGCGTGGGGAGTACAGGGATCACCGGGGAGCTGTTTTTT. It translates to CASSVGSTGITGELFF.

The V and J genes are TRBV6-5 and TRBJ2-1; 11 positions match TRBD2. Germline assignment: CDR1 MNHEY and CDR2 SVGAGI. With V trimmed by 0 bases and J by 4 bases, 2 bases remained unmatched. This CDR3 is 16 amino acids long. CDR3 sequence: CASSYSGLAGYNEQFF. CDR3 nucleotides: TGTGCCAGCAGTTACTCAGGACTAGCGGGTTACAATGAGCAGTTCTTC.

V usage is TRBV7-9 and J usage is TRBJ2-5, with 8 bases aligning to TRBD1. The CDR3 extends over 16 amino acids. V gave up 5 bases and J gave up 5 bases; unmatched junction bases: 13. CDR1 is SEHNR, CDR2 FQNEAQ, per germline (reference sequence). CDR3 sequence reads: CASSPSGGWVKETQYF. The CDR3 nucleotides read TGTGCCAGCAGCCCATCAGGGGGCTGGGTTAAGGAGACCCAGTACTTC.

This chain connects TRBV28 to TRBJ1-1; TRBD1 matches 9 bases. The CDR3 length is 16 residues. The V gene end was trimmed by 4 bases and the J gene end by 0 bases; junction bases not matched to a gene: 6. CDR1 and CDR2 (germline): MDHEN, SYDVKM. This chain's CDR3 is CASSSRTGAMNTEAFF. CDR3 DNA: TGTGCCAGCAGTTCCAGGACAGGGGCCATGAACACTGAAGCTTTCTTT.

V gene TRBV30 combines with J gene TRBJ2-7, with D perhaps TRBD1 (5 bases). The V end lost 4 bases, the J end lost 5 bases, and 15 bases lay between the germline ends. The CDR3 extends over 13 amino acids. Germline values: CDR1 GTSNPN, CDR2 SVGIG (reference sequence). CDR3 region: CAWKRQFVHEQYF. The CDR3, as DNA: TGTGCCTGGAAGAGACAGTTTGTCCACGAGCAGTACTTC.

This rearrangement joins TRBV19 to TRBJ2-7; possibly TRBD1 for D (5 bases). Germline V lookup: CDR1 LNHDA, CDR2 SQIVND (reference sequence). V was clipped by 6 bases and J by 4 bases, with 7 bases between them. The CDR3 is 11 amino acids. The CDR3 loop reads CASRKGYEQYF. Here the CDR3 DNA reads TGTGCCAGTAGAAAGGGGTACGAGCAGTACTTC.

The chain employs TRBV7-9 and TRBJ2-7; the D gene is possibly TRBD2 (5 bases). The CDR3 runs to 14 residues. V lost 1 base and J lost 2, with 9 bases in between. Per germline, CDR1 SEHNR and CDR2 FQNEAQ (reference sequence). This chain's CDR3 is CASSLVTRPYEQYF. The CDR3 nucleotides are TGTGCCAGCAGCTTAGTTACTAGACCCTACGAGCAGTACTTC. The full variable domain, completed using reference TRBV7-9 and TRBJ2-7, is DTGVSQNPRHKITKRGQNVTFRCDPISEHNRLYWYRQTLGQGPEFLTYFQNEAQLEKSRLLSDRFSAERPKGSFSTLEIQRTEQGDSAMYLCASSLVTRPYEQYFGPGTRLTVT.

The chain combines TRBV7-8 with TRBJ2-7; 11 bases fit TRBD1. Germline V gene data show CDR1 as SGHVS and CDR2 as FQNEAQ. The CDR3 runs 15 residues. V trimming: 3 bases; J trimming: 3 bases; junction bases outside the gene matches: 4. CDR3 loop: CASSFWTGGGYEQYF. CDR3 DNA sequence: TGTGCCAGCAGCTTCTGGACAGGGGGCGGCTACGAGCAGTACTTC. The full variable domain, completed using reference TRBV7-8 and TRBJ2-7, is GAGVSQSPRYKVAKRGQDVALRCDPISGHVSLFWYQQALGQGPEFLTYFQNEAQLDKSGLPSDRFFAERPEGSVSTLKIQRTQQEDSAVYLCASSFWTGGGYEQYFGPGTRLTVT.

The V gene is TRBV5-4, the J gene TRBJ2-2; the D is unclear. Per the germline V gene, CDR1 is SGHNT and CDR2 is YYREEE (reference sequence). Trimming stripped 3 bases from V and 2 bases from J, with 8 bases between. The CDR3 is 14 amino acids. CDR3 in DNA: TGTGCCAGCAGCTCGGGTCAAAACACCGGGGAGCTGTTTTTT. Amino acids: CASSSGQNTGELFF.